One sample yielded the 2 T cell receptor beta chains listed below, sequenced in a study of T cells in Graves' hyperthyroidism and ophthalmopathy. RNA transcripts served as the template for amplifying TCR beta CDR3 regions. TCR CDR3 underwent first-round RT-PCR with the HTBI primer set. A single record per CDR3 protein comes from TCRdb applying MiXCR to the multiplex PCR reads. The sample lists hundreds of thousands of distinct CDR3 sequences; under 25% were seen once. The specimen was blood. The receptors stem from a man aged 25-40 years with Graves' ophthalmopathy.

The gene calls are TRBV5-5 and TRBJ2-7; possible D gene TRBD2, 5 bases. Trimming stripped 4 bases from V and 9 bases from J, with 14 bases between. The CDR3 is 12 amino acids. The germline V gene encodes CDR1 SGHKS and CDR2 YYEKEE (reference sequence). The CDR3 DNA is TGTGCCAGCAGCCCTGGGAGCAGCGGGCAGTACTTC. Its translation: CASSPGSSGQYF. Together with reference TRBV5-5 and TRBJ2-7, the CDR3 gives the full variable domain: DAGVTQSPTHLIKTRGQQVTLRCSPISGHKSVSWYQQVLGQGPQFIFQYYEKEERGRGNFPDRFSARQFPNYSSELNVNALLLGDSALYLCASSPGSSGQYFGPGTRLTVT.

This chain connects TRBV2 to TRBJ2-3, with no clear D. CDR1 SNHLY and CDR2 FYNNEI come from the germline V gene. The CDR3 extends over 13 amino acids. V was trimmed by 8 bases and J by 4 bases, leaving 13 bases between them. CDR3 region: CASVAAFADTQYF. The CDR3 DNA follows: TGTGCCAGCGTGGCAGCCTTTGCAGATACGCAGTATTTT.